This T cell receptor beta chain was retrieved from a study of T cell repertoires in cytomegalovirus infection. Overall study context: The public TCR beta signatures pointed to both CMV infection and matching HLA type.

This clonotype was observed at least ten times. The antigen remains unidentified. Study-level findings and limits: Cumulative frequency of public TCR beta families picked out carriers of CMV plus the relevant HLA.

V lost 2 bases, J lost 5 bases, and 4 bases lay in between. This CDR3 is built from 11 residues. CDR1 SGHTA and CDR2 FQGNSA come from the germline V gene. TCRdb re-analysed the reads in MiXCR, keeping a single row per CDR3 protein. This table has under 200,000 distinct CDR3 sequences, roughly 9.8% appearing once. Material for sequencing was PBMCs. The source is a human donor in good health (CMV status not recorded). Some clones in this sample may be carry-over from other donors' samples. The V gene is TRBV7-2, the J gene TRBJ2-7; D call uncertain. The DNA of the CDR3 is TGTGCCAGCAGCTTAAGGGACGAGCAGTACTTC. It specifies CASSLRDEQYF.